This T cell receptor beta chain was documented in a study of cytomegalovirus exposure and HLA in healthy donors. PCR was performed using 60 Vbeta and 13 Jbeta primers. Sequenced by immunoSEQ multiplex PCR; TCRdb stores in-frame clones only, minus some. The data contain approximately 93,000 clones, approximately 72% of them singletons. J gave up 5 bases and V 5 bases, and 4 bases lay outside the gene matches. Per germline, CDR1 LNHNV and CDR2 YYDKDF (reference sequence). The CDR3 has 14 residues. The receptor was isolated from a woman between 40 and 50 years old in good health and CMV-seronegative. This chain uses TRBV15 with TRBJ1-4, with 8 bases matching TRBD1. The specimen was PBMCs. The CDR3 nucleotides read TGTGCCACCAGCCTCCGGGACAGGAATGAAAAACTGTTTTTT. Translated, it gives CATSLRDRNEKLFF.